This T cell receptor beta chain was sequenced during a study of regulatory T cells in long-lasting Graves disease. The time point: newly diagnosed GD, antithyroid drugs for less than 3 months. Scientists built the TCR library using RNA that was extracted from PBMCs. Overall study findings and caveats: TCR diversity was lower in persistent Graves' patients (versus newly diagnosed ones).

The germline V gene has CDR1 MGHRA and CDR2 YSYEKL. Between the trimmed V and J ends, which lost 4 bases and 10 bases, there was a span of 15 bases. The CDR3 spans 13 residues. Sequencing libraries for TCR beta were prepared with iRepertoire HTBI primers and Arm-PCR of CDR3 regions. TCRdb processed the multiplex PCR reads anew with MiXCR; each CDR3 protein has one entry. In the table there are about 560,000 distinct CDR3 sequences, 15% to 20% of which are singletons. This clonotype appeared a single time. Its antigen remains unidentified. These same records also appear under a second study, on T cells in Graves' hyperthyroidism and ophthalmopathy.

The clonotype originates from a man in his late teens or twenties with Graves disease. The source was peripheral blood mononuclear cells (PBMCs), collected at new diagnosis, from a patient treated with antithyroid drugs. The genes are TRBV4-1 and TRBJ2-3; no definite D call. The CDR3 loop reads CASSRLSDVAQYF. The CDR3 nucleotides read TGCGCCAGCAGCCGGCTCTCGGACGTGGCGCAGTATTTT.